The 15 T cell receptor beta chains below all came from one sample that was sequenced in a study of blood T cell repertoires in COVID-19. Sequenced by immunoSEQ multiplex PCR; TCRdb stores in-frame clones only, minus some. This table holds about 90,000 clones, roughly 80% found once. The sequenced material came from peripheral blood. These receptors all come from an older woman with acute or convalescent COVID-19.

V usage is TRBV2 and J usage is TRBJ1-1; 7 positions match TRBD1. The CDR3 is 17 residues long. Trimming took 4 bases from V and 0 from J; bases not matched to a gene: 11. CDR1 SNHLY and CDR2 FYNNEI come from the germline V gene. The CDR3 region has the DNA TGTGCCAGCAGTGGTAGCCAGGGGGTAACGATGAACACTGAAGCTTTCTTT. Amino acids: CASSGSQGVTMNTEAFF.

The CDR3: CASSQAGQPQHF. As DNA, the CDR3 is TGTGCCAGCAGCCAAGCTGGCCAGCCCCAGCATTTT. This sequence joins TRBV3-1 (or the pseudogene TRBV3-2) and TRBJ1-5; no firm D call. Germline V gives CDR1 LGHDT, CDR2 YNNKEL (reference sequence). Trimming pared 1 base from V and 7 bases from J, leaving 5 bases between. The CDR3 runs 12 residues.

CDR3 region: CASKPQGGMNTEAFF. The CDR3 DNA is TGTGCCAGCAAACCCCAGGGGGGCATGAACACTGAAGCTTTCTTT. This rearrangement joins TRBV28 to TRBJ1-1, with 7 bases fitting TRBD1. The CDR3 is 15 amino acids. The V and J ends lost 7 bases and 0 bases, in that order; junction bases with no gene match: 8. Germline V gives CDR1 MDHEN, CDR2 SYDVKM.

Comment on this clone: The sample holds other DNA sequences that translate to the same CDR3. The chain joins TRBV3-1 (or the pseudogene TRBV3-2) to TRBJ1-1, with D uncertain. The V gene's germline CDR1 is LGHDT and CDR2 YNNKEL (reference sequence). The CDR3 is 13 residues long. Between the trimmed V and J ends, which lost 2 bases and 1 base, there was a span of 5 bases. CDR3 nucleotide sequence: TGTGCCAGCAGCCAAACAAGGAACACTGAAGCTTTCTTT. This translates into CASSQTRNTEAFF.

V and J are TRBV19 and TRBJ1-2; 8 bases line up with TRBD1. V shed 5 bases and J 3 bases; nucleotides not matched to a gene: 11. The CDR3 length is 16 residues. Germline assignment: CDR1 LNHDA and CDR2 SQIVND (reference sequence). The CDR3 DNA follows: TGTGCCAGTAGTGCAACCGGGACAGGAGGTCACTATGGCTACACCTTC. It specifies CASSATGTGGHYGYTF. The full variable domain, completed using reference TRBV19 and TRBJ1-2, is DGGITQSPKYLFRKEGQNVTLSCEQNLNHDAMYWYRQDPGQGLRLIYYSQIVNDFQKGDIAEGYSVSREKKESFPLTVTSAQKNPTAFYLCASSATGTGGHYGYTFGSGTRLTVV.

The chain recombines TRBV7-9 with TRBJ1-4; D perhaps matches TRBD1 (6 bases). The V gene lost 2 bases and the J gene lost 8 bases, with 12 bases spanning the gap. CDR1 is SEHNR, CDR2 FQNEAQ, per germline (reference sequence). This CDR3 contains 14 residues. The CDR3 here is CASSLLQGSEKLFF. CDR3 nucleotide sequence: TGTGCCAGCAGCTTACTCCAGGGGTCAGAAAAACTGTTTTTT.

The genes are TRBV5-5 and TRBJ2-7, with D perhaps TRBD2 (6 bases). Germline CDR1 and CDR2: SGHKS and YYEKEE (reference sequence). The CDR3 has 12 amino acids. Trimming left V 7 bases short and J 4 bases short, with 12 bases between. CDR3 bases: TGTGCCAGCTCCGGGAGTCTATACGAGCAGTACTTC. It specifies CASSGSLYEQYF.

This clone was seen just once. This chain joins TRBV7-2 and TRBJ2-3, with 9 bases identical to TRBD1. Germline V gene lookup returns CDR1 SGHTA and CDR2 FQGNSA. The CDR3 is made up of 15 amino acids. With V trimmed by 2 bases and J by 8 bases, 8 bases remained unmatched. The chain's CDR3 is CASSLRDREQSTQYF. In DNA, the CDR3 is TGTGCCAGCAGCTTAAGGGACAGGGAACAATCTACGCAGTATTTT. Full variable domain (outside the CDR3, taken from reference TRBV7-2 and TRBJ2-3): GAGVSQSPSNKVTEKGKDVELRCDPISGHTALYWYRQSLGQGLEFLIYFQGNSAPDKSGLPSDRFSAERTGGSVSTLTIQRTQQEDSAVYLCASSLRDREQSTQYFGPGTRLTVL.

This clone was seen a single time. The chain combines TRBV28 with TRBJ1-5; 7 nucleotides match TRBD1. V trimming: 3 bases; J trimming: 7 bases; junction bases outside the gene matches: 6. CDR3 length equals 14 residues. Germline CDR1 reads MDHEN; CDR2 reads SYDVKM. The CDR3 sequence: CASSLRQGGQPQHF. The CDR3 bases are TGTGCCAGCAGTTTGAGACAGGGCGGGCAGCCCCAGCATTTT.

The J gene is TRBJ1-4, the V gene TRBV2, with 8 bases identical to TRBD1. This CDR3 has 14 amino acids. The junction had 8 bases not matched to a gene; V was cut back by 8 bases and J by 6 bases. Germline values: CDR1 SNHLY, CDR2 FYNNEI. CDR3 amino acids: CASRTGSVYEKLFF. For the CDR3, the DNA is TGTGCCAGCCGGACAGGGAGTGTTTATGAAAAACTGTTTTTT.

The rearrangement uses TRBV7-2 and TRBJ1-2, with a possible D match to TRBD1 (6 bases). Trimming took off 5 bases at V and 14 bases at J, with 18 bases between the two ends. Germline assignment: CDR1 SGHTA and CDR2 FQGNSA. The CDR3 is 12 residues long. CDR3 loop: CASSPGGPYWTF. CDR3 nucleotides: TGTGCCAGCAGCCCCGGGGGGCCCTATTGGACCTTC.

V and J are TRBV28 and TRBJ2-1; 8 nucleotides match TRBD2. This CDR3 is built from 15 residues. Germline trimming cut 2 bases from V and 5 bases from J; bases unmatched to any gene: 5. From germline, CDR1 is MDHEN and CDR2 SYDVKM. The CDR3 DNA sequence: TGTGCCAGCAGTTTAATAGTAGCGGGGAACAATGAGCAGTTCTTC. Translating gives CASSLIVAGNNEQFF.

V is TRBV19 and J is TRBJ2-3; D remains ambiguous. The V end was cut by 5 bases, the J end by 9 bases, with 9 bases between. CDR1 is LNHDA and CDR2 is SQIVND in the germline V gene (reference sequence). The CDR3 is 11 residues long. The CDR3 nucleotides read TGTGCCAGTAGTGGTCAGAACACGCAGTATTTT. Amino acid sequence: CASSGQNTQYF.

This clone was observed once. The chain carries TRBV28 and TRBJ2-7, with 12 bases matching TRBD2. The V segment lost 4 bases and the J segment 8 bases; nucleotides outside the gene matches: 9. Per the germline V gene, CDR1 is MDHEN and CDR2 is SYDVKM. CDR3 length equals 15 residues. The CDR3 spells CASSSGLAGSIKQYF. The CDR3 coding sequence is TGTGCCAGCAGTTCTGGACTAGCGGGATCGATCAAGCAGTACTTC.

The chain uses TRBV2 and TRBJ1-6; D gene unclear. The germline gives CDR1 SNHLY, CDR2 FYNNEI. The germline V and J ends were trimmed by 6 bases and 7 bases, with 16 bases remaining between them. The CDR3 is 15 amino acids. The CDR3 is CASRPQTASNSPLHF. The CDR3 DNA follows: TGTGCCAGCAGGCCACAGACCGCCTCGAATTCACCCCTCCACTTT.